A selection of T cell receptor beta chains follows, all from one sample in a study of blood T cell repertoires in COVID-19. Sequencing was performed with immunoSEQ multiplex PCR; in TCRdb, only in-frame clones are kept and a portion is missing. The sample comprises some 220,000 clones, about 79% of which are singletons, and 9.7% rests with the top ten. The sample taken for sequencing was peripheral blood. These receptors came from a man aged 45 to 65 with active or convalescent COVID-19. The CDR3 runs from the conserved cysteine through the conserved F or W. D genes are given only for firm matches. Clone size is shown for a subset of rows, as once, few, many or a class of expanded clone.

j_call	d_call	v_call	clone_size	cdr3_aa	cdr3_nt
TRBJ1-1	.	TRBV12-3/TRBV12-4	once	CASSFGPEAFF	TGTGCCAGCAGTTTTGGGCCGGAAGCTTTCTTT
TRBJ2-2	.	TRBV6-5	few	CASSYWGPPNTGELFF	TGTGCCAGCAGTTACTGGGGCCCTCCGAACACCGGGGAGCTGTTTTTT
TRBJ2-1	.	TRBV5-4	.	CASSLASEGFNEQFF	TGTGCCAGCAGCTTGGCTAGCGAAGGGTTTAATGAGCAGTTCTTC
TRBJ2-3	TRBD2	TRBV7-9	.	CASSLTSGTTDTQYF	TGTGCCAGCAGCTTAACTAGCGGGACCACAGATACGCAGTATTTT
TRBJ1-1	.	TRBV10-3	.	CAISEGLTEAFF	TGTGCCATCAGTGAGGGACTCACTGAAGCTTTCTTT
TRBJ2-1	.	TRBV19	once	CASRFFGGNEQFF	TGTGCCAGTAGGTTTTTTGGAGGCAATGAGCAGTTCTTC
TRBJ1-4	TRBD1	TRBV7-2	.	CASSPSGQANEKLFF	TGTGCCAGCAGCCCCTCAGGACAGGCTAATGAAAAACTGTTTTTT
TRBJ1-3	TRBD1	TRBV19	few	CASSTWTGVTNSGNTIYF	TGTGCCAGTAGTACCTGGACAGGGGTCACCAACTCTGGAAACACCATATATTTT
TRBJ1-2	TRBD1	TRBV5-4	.	CASSPGQGSYTF	TGTGCCAGCAGCCCTGGACAGGGAAGCTACACCTTC
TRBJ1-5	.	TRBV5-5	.	CASSLADTYQPQHF	TGTGCCAGCAGCTTGGCAGACACCTATCAGCCCCAGCATTTT
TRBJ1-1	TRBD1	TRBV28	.	CASQGAGGTEAFF	TGTGCCAGCCAGGGGGCAGGGGGTACTGAAGCTTTCTTT
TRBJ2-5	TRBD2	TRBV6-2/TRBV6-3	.	CASSYRTSGVQETQYF	TGTGCCAGCAGTTACCGGACTAGCGGGGTCCAAGAGACCCAGTACTTC
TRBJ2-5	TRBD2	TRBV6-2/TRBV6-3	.	CASSLFGGTPETQYF	TGTGCCAGCAGTCTGTTCGGGGGGACCCCAGAGACCCAGTACTTC
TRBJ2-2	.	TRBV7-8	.	CATSFFFGGPVGELFF	TGTGCCACCAGCTTTTTTTTCGGGGGGCCGGTCGGGGAGCTGTTTTTT
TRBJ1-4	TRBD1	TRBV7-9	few	CASSFDRGSEKLFF	TGTGCCAGCAGCTTCGACAGGGGAAGTGAAAAACTGTTTTTT
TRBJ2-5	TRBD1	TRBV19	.	CASNTVGGRETQYF	TGTGCCAGTAACACGGTAGGGGGCAGAGAGACCCAGTACTTC
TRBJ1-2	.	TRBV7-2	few	CASSLALLSRGRNYGYTF	TGTGCCAGCAGCCTGGCCCTCCTATCTCGCGGTCGTAACTATGGCTACACCTTC
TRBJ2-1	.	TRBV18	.	CASSPPGYVAGCVDPYNEQFF	TGTGCCAGCTCACCACCGGGTTACGTGGCGGGGTGTGTGGACCCTTACAATGAGCAGTTCTTC
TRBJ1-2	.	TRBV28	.	CASRRAGTYGYTF	TGTGCCAGCAGACGTGCGGGCACCTATGGCTACACCTTC
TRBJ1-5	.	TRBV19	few	CASSIAGIANQPQHF	TGTGCCAGTAGTATAGCGGGTATCGCCAATCAGCCCCAGCATTTT
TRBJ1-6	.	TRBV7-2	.	CASSTGFSPLHF	TGTGCCAGCAGTACAGGGTTTTCACCCCTCCACTTT
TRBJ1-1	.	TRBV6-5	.	CASSYSPAAEAFF	TGTGCCAGCAGTTATAGTCCAGCGGCTGAAGCTTTCTTT
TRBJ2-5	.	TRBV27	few	CASGRRGGETQYF	TGTGCCAGCGGCCGACGGGGAGGAGAGACCCAGTACTTC
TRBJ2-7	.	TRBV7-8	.	CASSYLPGLSYEQYF	TGTGCCAGCAGCTACCTGCCGGGACTTTCCTACGAGCAGTACTTC
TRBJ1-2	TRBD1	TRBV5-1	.	CASSLWDRASGYTF	TGCGCCAGCAGCTTGTGGGACAGGGCGTCTGGCTACACCTTC
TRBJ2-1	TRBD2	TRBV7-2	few	CASSLASGGVSSYNEQFF	TGTGCCAGCAGCTTAGCTAGCGGGGGGGTTTCATCCTACAATGAGCAGTTCTTC
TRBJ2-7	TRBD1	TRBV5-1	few	CASSFFLAGGGEQYF	TGCGCCAGCAGCTTCTTCCTAGCAGGGGGCGGCGAGCAGTACTTC
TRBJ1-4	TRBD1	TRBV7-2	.	CASSRGQSHEKLFF	TGTGCCAGCAGCCGGGGACAGAGCCATGAAAAACTGTTTTTT
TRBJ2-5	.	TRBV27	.	CASSLGPGLAETQYF	TGTGCCAGCAGTTTAGGTCCAGGGCTCGCAGAGACCCAGTACTTC
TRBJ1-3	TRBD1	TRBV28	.	CASSLWGDRGPGNTIYF	TGTGCCAGCAGTTTATGGGGGGACAGGGGGCCCGGAAACACCATATATTTT
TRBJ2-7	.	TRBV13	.	CASSRRELNSYEQYF	TGTGCCAGCAGCAGAAGGGAGCTTAACTCCTACGAGCAGTACTTC
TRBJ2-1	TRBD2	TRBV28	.	CASGVAGGDNEQFF	TGTGCCAGCGGAGTAGCGGGGGGGGACAATGAGCAGTTCTTC
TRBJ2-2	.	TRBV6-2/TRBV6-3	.	CASSTWRKNTGELFF	TGTGCCAGCAGCACATGGCGGAAGAACACCGGGGAGCTGTTTTTT
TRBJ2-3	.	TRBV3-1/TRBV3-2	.	CASSQDRGFLYRTDTQYF	TGTGCCAGCAGCCAAGATAGGGGCTTCCTCTATCGCACAGATACGCAGTATTTT
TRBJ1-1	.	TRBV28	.	CASRTREKAFF	TGTGCCAGCAGAACACGGGAGAAAGCTTTCTTT
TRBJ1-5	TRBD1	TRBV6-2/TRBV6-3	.	CASSSRQGASNQPQHF	TGTGCCAGCAGTTCCCGGCAGGGGGCTAGCAATCAGCCCCAGCATTTT
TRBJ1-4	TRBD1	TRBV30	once	CASPGQGHNEKLFF	TGTGCCTCCCCGGGACAGGGACATAATGAAAAACTGTTTTTT
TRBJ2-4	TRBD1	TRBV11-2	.	CASSSPRGRGNIQYF	TGTGCCAGCAGCTCTCCGAGGGGGCGAGGGAACATTCAGTACTTC
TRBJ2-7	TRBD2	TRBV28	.	CASSFRGSRYEQYF	TGTGCCAGCAGTTTCCGCGGGAGTAGGTACGAGCAGTACTTC
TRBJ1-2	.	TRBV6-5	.	CASILDSYAYGYTF	TGTGCCAGCATCCTGGACAGCTACGCCTATGGCTACACCTTC
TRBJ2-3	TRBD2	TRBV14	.	CASSHRGRTYTDTQYF	TGTGCCAGCAGCCATCGCGGGAGGACCTACACAGATACGCAGTATTTT
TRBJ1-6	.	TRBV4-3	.	CASSQWAGANSPLHF	TGCGCCAGCAGCCAATGGGCAGGGGCTAATTCACCCCTCCACTTT
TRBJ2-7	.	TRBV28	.	CASKRTGFGQYF	TGTGCCAGCAAAAGAACTGGTTTTGGGCAGTACTTC
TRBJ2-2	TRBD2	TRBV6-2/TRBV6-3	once	CASSLGLAGVGTGELFF	TGTGCCAGCAGTCTCGGACTAGCGGGAGTTGGCACCGGGGAGCTGTTTTTT
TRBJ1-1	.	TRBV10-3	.	CAISPTTRNTEAFF	TGTGCCATCAGTCCCACGACAAGGAACACTGAAGCTTTCTTT
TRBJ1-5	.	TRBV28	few	CASSLRTGNQPQHF	TGTGCCAGCAGTTTGAGGACAGGCAATCAGCCCCAGCATTTT
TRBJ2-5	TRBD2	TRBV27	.	CASKRLAGSQETQYF	TGTGCCAGCAAGAGGCTAGCGGGGAGCCAAGAGACCCAGTACTTC
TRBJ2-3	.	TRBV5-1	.	CASSLQGTADTQYF	TGCGCCAGCAGCTTGCAGGGAACGGCAGATACGCAGTATTTT
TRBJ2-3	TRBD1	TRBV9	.	CASSTRTGSTDTQYF	TGTGCCAGCAGCACCCGGACAGGGAGCACAGATACGCAGTATTTT
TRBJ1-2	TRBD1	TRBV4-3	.	CASSPRTGDYGYTF	TGCGCCAGCAGCCCGCGGACAGGGGACTATGGCTACACCTTC
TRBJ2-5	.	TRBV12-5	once	CASGLVRGDGRPETQYF	TGTGCTAGTGGTTTGGTACGCGGGGACGGAAGACCGGAGACCCAGTACTTC
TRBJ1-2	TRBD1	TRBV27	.	CASRTGQGRYYGYTF	TGTGCCAGCAGGACCGGACAGGGTCGGTACTATGGCTACACCTTC
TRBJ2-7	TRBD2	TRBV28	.	CASSSYTLAGDTYEQYF	TGTGCCAGCAGTTCCTATACTCTAGCGGGGGATACCTACGAGCAGTACTTC
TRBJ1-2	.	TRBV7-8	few	CASSLDWGQPLGYTF	TGTGCCAGCAGCTTAGATTGGGGGCAGCCCTTAGGCTACACCTTC
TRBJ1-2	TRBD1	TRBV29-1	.	CSVMDRNYGYTF	TGCAGCGTTATGGACAGGAACTATGGCTACACCTTC
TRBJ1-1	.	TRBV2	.	CASSHDQGRGYTEAFF	TGTGCCAGCAGCCACGATCAGGGGCGCGGGTACACTGAAGCTTTCTTT
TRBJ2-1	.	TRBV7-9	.	CASSLVLVQFF	TGTGCCAGCAGCTTAGTACTAGTGCAGTTCTTC